This T cell receptor beta chain was sequenced for a study of T-cell memory formation after mild COVID-19 (dated by TCRdb to the early 2020s). As for the study more broadly: TCR sequence clusters from the two donors were largely donor specific. T-cell clones expanding and contracting after mild COVID-19 in two donors were tracked by longitudinal TCRalpha and TCRbeta repertoire sequencing. The cohort was made up of two young adult volunteers, one female and one male, who were previously healthy.

The instrument was an Illumina NovaSeq 6000. TCRalpha and TCRbeta cDNA libraries were constructed by 5'RACE with constant-segment primers, with sample barcodes and unique molecular identifiers being introduced. Trizol reagent was used to extract RNA from every sample. Library amplification was performed in two PCR steps, and a second sample barcode and Illumina TruSeq adapters were introduced in the second step. The libraries were sequenced on an Illumina NovaSeq using 2 x 150 bp paired-end reads. Per the source publication's procedure: With migec v1.2.7, reads were demultiplexed and then collapsed into UMI-guided consensus sequences. With mixcr v2.1.11, UMI consensuses were aligned to TRA and TRB V and J templates and assembled into clonotypes. A clonotype was counted as expanded or contracted only when both edgeR and NoisET called the clonotype significant, with the noise models trained on biological replicates. For edgeR calls, the thresholds were a false discovery rate-adjusted p below 0.01 and a log2 fold-change of 1. PCA with hierarchical clustering of max-normalized trajectories of the 1000 most abundant clonotypes was used as exploratory dynamics analysis. Separately sequenced CD4+ and CD8+ repertoires were used to assign a CD4 or CD8 phenotype to each responding clone. Starting from the raw public reads, TCRdb applied fastp trimming at Q25, assembled clones with MiXCR and retained in-frame beta chains. Rows merge per CDR3 protein into single entries with the most common DNA and genes. The V and J calls reflect TCRdb's pipeline rather than the authors' work. Here the sample has 450,000 or so distinct CDR3 sequences; over 15% occur a single time. Together, the top ten hold 8.4% of the sample.

PBMCs were isolated by Ficoll-Paque density gradient centrifugation. A few counts support this clonotype. This receptor's antigen is unknown. It has no much larger one-base neighbor in the sample; base qualities were not kept. According to the germline V gene (reference sequence), CDR1 reads GTSNPN and CDR2 reads SVGIG. From the cysteine up to the phenylalanine, the CDR3 has a length of 14 residues. The sequence is cut down to CDR3 DNA, 42 bases in frame from base 1. Between the V and J ends, shortened by 2 bases and 0 bases respectively, the junction contains 7 bases. Broader findings and caveats from the paper: Only a couple of mild cases were covered by the study, and larger cohorts that include severe cases with pre-infection samples were considered necessary. Contracting CD4+ clones appeared mostly in the CM and EM memory subsets, whereas CD8+ clones were enriched in EMRA. Balanced CD4/CD8 phenotypes were observed for clones contracting from day 15 to 85, whereas a bias towards CD4+ was observed for a second wave of clones expanding from day 15 to 37. The detection of some responding clones in pre-infection memory suggests that pre-existing cross-reactive memory T cells joined the SARS-CoV-2 response. SARS-CoV-2 specificity was not confirmed for the second-wave clones peaking on day 37.

This sequence originates from an adult woman who had mild COVID-19 (a few samples of this study predate the infection). The sample titles of this study are shuffled in the database, so cell type and time point are left out; the donor was told from shared clones. The chain employs TRBV30 and TRBJ2-2, with the D gene not clear enough to name. The sequenced sample was PBMCs or a T cell subset sorted from them (not recorded which). CDR3 reads: CAWSQDPNTGELFF. The DNA sequence is given as TGTGCCTGGAGTCAGGACCCGAACACCGGGGAGCTGTTTTTT.